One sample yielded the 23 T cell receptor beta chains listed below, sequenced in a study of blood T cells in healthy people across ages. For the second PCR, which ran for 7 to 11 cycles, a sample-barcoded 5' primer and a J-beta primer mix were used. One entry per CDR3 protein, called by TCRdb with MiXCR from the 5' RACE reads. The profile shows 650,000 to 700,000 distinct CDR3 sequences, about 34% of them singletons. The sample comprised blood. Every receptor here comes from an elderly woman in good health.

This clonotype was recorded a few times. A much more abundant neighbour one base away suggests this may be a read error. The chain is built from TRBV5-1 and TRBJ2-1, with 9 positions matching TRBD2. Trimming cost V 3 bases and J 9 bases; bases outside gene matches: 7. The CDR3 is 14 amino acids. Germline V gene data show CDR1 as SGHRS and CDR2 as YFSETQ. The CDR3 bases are TGCGCCAGCAGCTGGGCTGGCGGGAGGGGTGAGCAGTTCTTC. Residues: CASSWAGGRGEQFF.

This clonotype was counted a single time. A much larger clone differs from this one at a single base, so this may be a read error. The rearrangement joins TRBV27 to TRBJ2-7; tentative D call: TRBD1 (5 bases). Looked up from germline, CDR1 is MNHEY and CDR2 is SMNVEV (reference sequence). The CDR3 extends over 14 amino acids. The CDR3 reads CAAAASGRTYKQYF. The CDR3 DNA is TGTGCCGCAGCTGCCTCAGGGCGAACCTACAAGCAGTACTTC.

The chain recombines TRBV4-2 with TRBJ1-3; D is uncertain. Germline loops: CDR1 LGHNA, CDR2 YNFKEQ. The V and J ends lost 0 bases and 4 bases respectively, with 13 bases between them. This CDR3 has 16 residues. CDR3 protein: CASSQDPAGSGNTIYF. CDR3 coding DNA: TGTGCCAGCAGCCAAGATCCAGCCGGCAGCGGAAACACCATATATTTT.

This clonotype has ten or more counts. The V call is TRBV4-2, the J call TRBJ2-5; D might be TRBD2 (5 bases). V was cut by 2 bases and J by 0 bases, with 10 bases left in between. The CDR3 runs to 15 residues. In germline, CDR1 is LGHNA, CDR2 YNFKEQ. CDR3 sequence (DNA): TGTGCCAGCAGCCAATATGAGGACTACCAAGAGACCCAGTACTTC. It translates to CASSQYEDYQETQYF.

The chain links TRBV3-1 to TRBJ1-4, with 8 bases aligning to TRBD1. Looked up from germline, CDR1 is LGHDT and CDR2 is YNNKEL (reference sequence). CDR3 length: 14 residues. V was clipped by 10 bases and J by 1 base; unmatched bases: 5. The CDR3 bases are TGTGCCACGCAGGGGGCCGGAACTAATGAAAAACTGTTTTTT. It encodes CATQGAGTNEKLFF.

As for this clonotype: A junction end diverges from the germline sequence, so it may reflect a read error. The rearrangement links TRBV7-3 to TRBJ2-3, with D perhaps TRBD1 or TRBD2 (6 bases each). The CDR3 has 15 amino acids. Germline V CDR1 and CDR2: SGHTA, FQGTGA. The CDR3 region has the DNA TGTGCCAGCAGCCCCGGGGGCAGGGGCACAGATGCGCAGTATTTT. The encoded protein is CASSPGGRGTDAQYF.

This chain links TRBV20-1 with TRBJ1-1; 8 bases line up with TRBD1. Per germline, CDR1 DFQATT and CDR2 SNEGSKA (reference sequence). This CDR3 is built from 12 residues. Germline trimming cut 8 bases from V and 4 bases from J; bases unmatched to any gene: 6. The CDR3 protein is CSTTDRATEAFF. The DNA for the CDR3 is TGCAGTACAACGGACAGGGCCACTGAAGCTTTCTTT.

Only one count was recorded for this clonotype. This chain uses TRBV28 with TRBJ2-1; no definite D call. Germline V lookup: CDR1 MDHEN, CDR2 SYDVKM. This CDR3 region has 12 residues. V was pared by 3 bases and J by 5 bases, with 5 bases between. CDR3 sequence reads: CASSLNDNEQFF. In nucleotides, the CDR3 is TGTGCCAGCAGTTTGAACGACAATGAGCAGTTCTTC.

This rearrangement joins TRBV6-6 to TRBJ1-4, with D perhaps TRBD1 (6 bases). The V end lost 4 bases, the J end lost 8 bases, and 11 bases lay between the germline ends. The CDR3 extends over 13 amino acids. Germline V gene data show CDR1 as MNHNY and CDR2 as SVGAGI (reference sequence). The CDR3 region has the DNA TGTGCCAGCAGTTTCGACAGGTCAGAAAAACTGTTTTTT. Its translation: CASSFDRSEKLFF.

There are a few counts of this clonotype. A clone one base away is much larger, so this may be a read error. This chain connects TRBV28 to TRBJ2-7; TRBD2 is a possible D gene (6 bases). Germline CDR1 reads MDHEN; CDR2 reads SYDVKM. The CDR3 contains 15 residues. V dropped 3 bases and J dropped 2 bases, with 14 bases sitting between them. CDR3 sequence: CASSFRGNPAYEQYF. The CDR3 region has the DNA TGTGCCAGCAGTTTTCGGGGGAACCCCGCCTACGAGCAGTACTTC.

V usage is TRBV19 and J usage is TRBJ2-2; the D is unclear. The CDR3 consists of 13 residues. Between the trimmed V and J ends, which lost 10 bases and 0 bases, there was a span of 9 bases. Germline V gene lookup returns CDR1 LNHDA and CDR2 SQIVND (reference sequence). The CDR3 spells CATAESNTGELFF. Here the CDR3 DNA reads TGTGCCACCGCGGAGTCGAACACCGGGGAGCTGTTTTTT.

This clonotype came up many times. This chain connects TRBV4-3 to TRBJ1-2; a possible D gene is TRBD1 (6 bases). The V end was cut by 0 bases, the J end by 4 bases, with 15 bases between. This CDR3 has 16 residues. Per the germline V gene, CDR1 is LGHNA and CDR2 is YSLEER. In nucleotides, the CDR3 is TGCGCCAGCAGCCAAGATTTGGGGGGGCTGGTCTATGGCTACACCTTC. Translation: CASSQDLGGLVYGYTF.

Written as DNA, the CDR3 is TGCGCCAGCAGCCTCCGGGATGTGAATGAGCAGTTCTTC. Protein: CASSLRDVNEQFF. The genes are TRBV5-1 and TRBJ2-1, with D tentatively TRBD2 (5 bases). The CDR3 is 13 residues long. Germline V gene data show CDR1 as SGHRS and CDR2 as YFSETQ. V gave up 4 bases and J gave up 7 bases, with 12 bases separating them.

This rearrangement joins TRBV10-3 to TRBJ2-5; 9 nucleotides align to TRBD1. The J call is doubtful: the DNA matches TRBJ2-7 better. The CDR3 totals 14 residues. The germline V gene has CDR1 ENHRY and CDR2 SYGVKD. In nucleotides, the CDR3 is TGTGCCATCAGCACAGGGGGCTTGGGTTCCGAGCAGTACTTC. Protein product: CAISTGGLGSEQYF.

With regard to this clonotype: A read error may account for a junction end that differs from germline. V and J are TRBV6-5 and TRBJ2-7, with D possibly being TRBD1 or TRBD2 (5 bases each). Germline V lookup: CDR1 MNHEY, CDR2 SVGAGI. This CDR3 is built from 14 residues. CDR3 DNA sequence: TGTGCCAGCAGACTGGGACGGCGTGAGGGCGAGCGGTACTTC. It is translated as CASRLGRREGERYF.

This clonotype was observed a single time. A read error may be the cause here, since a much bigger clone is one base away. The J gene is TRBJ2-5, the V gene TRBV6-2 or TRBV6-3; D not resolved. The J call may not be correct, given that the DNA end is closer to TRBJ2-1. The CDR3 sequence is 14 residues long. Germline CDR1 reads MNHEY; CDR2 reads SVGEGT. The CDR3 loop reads CASSYPQIQETQFF. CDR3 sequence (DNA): TGTGCCAGCAGCTACCCACAGATCCAAGAGACCCAGTTCTTC.

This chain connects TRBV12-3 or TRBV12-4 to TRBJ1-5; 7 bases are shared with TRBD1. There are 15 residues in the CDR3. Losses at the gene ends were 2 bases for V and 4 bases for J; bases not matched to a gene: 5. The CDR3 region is CASSLLSTGNQPQHF. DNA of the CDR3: TGTGCCAGCAGTTTATTGTCGACAGGGAATCAGCCCCAGCATTTT.

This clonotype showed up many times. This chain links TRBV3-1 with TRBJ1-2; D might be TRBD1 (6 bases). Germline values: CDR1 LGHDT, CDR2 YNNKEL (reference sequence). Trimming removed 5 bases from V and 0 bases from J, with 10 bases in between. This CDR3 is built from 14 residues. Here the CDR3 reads CASSERTANYGYTF. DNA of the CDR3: TGTGCCAGCAGCGAACGGACAGCTAACTATGGCTACACCTTC.

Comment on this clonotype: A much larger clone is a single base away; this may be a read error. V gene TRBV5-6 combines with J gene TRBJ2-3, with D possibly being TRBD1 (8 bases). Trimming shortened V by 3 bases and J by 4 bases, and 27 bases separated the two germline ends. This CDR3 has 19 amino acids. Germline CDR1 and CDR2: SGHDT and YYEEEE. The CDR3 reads CASSSTQTSRGQGADTQYF. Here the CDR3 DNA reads TGTGCCAGCAGCTCAACCCAGACTAGCAGGGGGCAAGGGGCAGATACGCAGTATTTT.

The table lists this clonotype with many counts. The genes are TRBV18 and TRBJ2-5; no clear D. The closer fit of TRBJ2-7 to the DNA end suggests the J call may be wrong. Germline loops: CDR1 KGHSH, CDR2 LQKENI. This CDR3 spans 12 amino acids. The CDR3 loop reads CASSQKGHEQYF. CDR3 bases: TGTGCCAGCTCACAAAAGGGCCACGAGCAGTACTTC.

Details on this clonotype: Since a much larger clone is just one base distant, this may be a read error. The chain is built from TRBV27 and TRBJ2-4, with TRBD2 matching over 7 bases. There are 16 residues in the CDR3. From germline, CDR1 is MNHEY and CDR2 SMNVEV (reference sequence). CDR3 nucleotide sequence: TGTGCCGGCAGTTTGGAGCGGGGCGGAGCCAAAAACATTCAGTACTTC. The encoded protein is CAGSLERGGAKNIQYF.

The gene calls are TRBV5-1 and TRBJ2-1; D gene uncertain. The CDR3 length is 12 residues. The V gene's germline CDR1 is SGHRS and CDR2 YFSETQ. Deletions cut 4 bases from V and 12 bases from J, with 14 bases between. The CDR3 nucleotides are TGCGCCAGCAGCCAGGATGGGCCGCGGCAGTTCTTC. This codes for CASSQDGPRQFF.

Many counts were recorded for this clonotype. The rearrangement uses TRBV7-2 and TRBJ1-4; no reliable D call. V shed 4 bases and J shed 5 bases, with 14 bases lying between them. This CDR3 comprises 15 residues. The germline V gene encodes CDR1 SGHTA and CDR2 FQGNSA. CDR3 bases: TGTGCCAGCAGCTCAGCTAGGGAGTCCAATGAAAAACTGTTTTTT. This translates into CASSSARESNEKLFF.